This T cell receptor (beta chain) stems from a study of T cell clonotyping in hematopoietic cell transplantation. About the study: Cytoreduction preceded collection of pretransplant recipient samples.

As for this clone: No antigen is known for it.

Broader study findings: Few recipient clonotypes overlapped donors; over 95% were de novo at given depth. Pathologically expanded recipient clonotypes increased progressively from day 30 to day 180 as diversity fell.

CDR1 SGHAT and CDR2 FQNNGV come from the germline V gene. With 1 base removed from V and 7 bases from J, the gap between germline ends came to 13 bases. The CDR3 is 15 residues long. The time point denotes: recipient sample about 28 days before transplant, after cytoreduction. The repertoire was sequenced with immunoSEQ multiplex PCR; TCRdb's copy has only in-frame clones and lacks some. Of roughly 30,000 clones in the sample, roughly 84% were seen once. The source is a man in his forties with acute myeloid leukemia. Some clones in this sample may be carry-over from other donors' samples. This sample comprised peripheral blood mononuclear cells, obtained before stem cell transplant. V is TRBV11-2 and J is TRBJ2-2, with no clear D. The CDR3: CASSLGVGYSGELFF. As DNA, the CDR3 is TGTGCCAGCAGCTTAGGAGTGGGATATAGCGGGGAGCTGTTTTTT.